These 13 T cell receptor beta chains came from one sample sequenced in a study of control samples from healthy donors and cancer patients. Profiling relied on immunoSEQ multiplex PCR, and the TCRdb table lists in-frame clones only, not all of them. Of 150,000 to 200,000 clones in the sample, about nine tenths were seen once. Sequenced input: blood. These receptors originate from a woman aged 30 to 39 in good health.

About this clone itself: This sample also contains other DNA sequences that code for the same CDR3. The CDR3 reads CASSVGQGGMNTEAFF. DNA of the CDR3: TGTGCCAGCAGCGTAGGGCAGGGAGGGATGAACACTGAAGCTTTCTTT. The rearrangement links TRBV9 to TRBJ1-1; possibly TRBD1 for D (5 bases). The V end lost 0 bases, the J end lost 0 bases, and 12 bases lay between the germline ends. This CDR3 is built from 16 residues. Per germline, CDR1 SGDLS and CDR2 YYNGEE.

V is TRBV20-1 and J is TRBJ2-1; 13 positions match TRBD2. After removal of 3 bases from V and 3 bases from J, the junction contained 5 bases not matched to a gene. CDR1 and CDR2 (germline): DFQATT, SNEGSKA (reference sequence). The CDR3 runs 16 residues. CDR3 residues: CSASGGLAGIYNEQFF. In nucleotides, the CDR3 is TGCAGTGCTAGTGGGGGACTAGCGGGGATCTACAATGAGCAGTTCTTC.

The gene calls are TRBV29-1 and TRBJ2-4; 7 bases are shared with TRBD1. The ends lost 7 bases at V and 1 base at J; junction bases unmatched: 7. Germline CDR1 SQVTM, CDR2 ANQGSEA. This CDR3 spans 14 amino acids. The chain's CDR3 is CSATGVGAKNIQYF. The CDR3 DNA sequence: TGCAGCGCCACAGGGGTAGGCGCCAAAAACATTCAGTACTTC.

The gene calls are TRBV2 and TRBJ2-1; 10 bases are a match to TRBD1. Germline V gives CDR1 SNHLY, CDR2 FYNNEI. V lost 6 bases to trimming and J lost 3 bases; unmatched junction nucleotides: 2. This CDR3 is 14 amino acids long. The DNA for the CDR3 is TGTGCCAGCAGCCGGGACAGGGGCTACAATGAGCAGTTCTTC. It specifies CASSRDRGYNEQFF.

The chain joins TRBV24-1 to TRBJ2-2, with 11 positions matching TRBD1. CDR3 length: 16 amino acids. Germline assignment: CDR1 KGHDR and CDR2 SFDVKD. The trim removed 3 bases at V and 4 bases at J, leaving 3 bases unmatched. The CDR3 sequence is CATSDPGQGGTGELFF. The CDR3 DNA sequence: TGTGCCACCAGTGATCCGGGACAGGGGGGCACCGGGGAGCTGTTTTTT.

The chain recombines TRBV27 with TRBJ1-1; the match to TRBD1 covers 11 bases. This CDR3 spans 15 amino acids. From germline, CDR1 is MNHEY and CDR2 SMNVEV (reference sequence). V gave up 5 bases and J gave up 0 bases; unmatched junction bases: 2. The DNA for the CDR3 is TGTGCCAGCAGTGGACAGGGGGCTCTGAACACTGAAGCTTTCTTT. Translated, it gives CASSGQGALNTEAFF.

This clone was detected once. The chain is built from TRBV7-2 and TRBJ1-6; TRBD1 aligns across 8 bases. With V trimmed by 2 bases and J by 7 bases, 4 bases remained unmatched. Per the germline V gene, CDR1 is SGHTA and CDR2 is FQGNSA. The CDR3 has 15 residues. For the CDR3, the DNA is TGTGCCAGCAGCTTACAGGGGGCGGAGAATTCACCCCTCCACTTT. Its translation is CASSLQGAENSPLHF.

V usage is TRBV7-6 and J usage is TRBJ2-3; possibly TRBD2 for D (5 bases). Deletions cut 0 bases from V and 2 bases from J, with 6 bases between. The length of the CDR3 is 14 residues. Germline CDR1 reads SGHVS; CDR2 reads FNYEAQ. The CDR3 DNA reads as TGTGCCAGCAGCTTAGCAGCGGTCACAGATACGCAGTATTTT. The encoded protein is CASSLAAVTDTQYF.

V and J are TRBV13 and TRBJ2-7; 8 nucleotides line up with TRBD2. The ends lost 5 bases at V and 0 bases at J; junction bases unmatched: 3. Germline lookup yields CDR1 PRHDT and CDR2 FYEKMQ (reference sequence). The CDR3 runs 14 residues. Here the CDR3 DNA reads TGTGCCAGCAGCCTCGGGACTAGCTCCTACGAGCAGTACTTC. Translating it yields CASSLGTSSYEQYF.

V usage is TRBV7-9 and J usage is TRBJ2-5; D may be TRBD1 or TRBD2 (6 bases each). With 0 bases removed from V and 1 base from J, the gap between germline ends came to 9 bases. This CDR3 has 15 amino acids. Germline CDR1 is SEHNR and CDR2 is FQNEAQ (reference sequence). The CDR3 DNA sequence: TGTGCCAGCAGCTTAGCGTCGGGGGCCCAAGAGACCCAGTACTTC. It yields the protein CASSLASGAQETQYF.

The sample holds one count of this clone. This sample includes further DNA sequences coding for the same CDR3. The chain recombines TRBV27 with TRBJ2-7; D perhaps matches TRBD1 (5 bases). Trimming pared 5 bases from V and 3 bases from J, leaving 11 bases between. The CDR3 is 13 amino acids. CDR1 is MNHEY, CDR2 SMNVEV, per germline (reference sequence). The CDR3 region is CASSLGADYEQYF. The DNA of the CDR3 is TGTGCCAGCAGTCTTGGGGCAGACTACGAGCAGTACTTC.

This clone was observed a single time. This chain connects TRBV9 to TRBJ2-3, with 10 bases lining up with TRBD1. Trimming cost V 1 base and J 5 bases; bases outside gene matches: 7. The CDR3 loop spans 16 amino acids. Germline V gene sequence: CDR1 SGDLS, CDR2 YYNGEE. The CDR3 DNA is TGTGCCAGCAGCGTACGCGGGACAGGGGTCGGAGATACGCAGTATTTT. Residues: CASSVRGTGVGDTQYF.

J is TRBJ1-2 and V is TRBV10-3, with a tentative D call TRBD1 (5 bases). Trimming shortened V by 10 bases and J by 3 bases, and 18 bases separated the two germline ends. This CDR3 contains 14 residues. Germline CDR1 ENHRY, CDR2 SYGVKD. CDR3 residues: CATYGAGRDYGYTF. DNA for the CDR3: TGTGCCACCTACGGGGCAGGGCGGGACTATGGCTACACCTTC.